Detailed here is one T cell receptor (beta chain). CDR1 ENHRY and CDR2 SYGVKD come from the germline V gene. There are 15 residues in the CDR3. V gave up 11 bases and J gave up 2 bases; unmatched junction bases: 9. Assay: immunoSEQ multiplex PCR; the TCRdb copy retains only in-frame clones and omits some. The table has 30,000 to 35,000 clones, around nine tenths seen once. The sample is drawn from a study of T cells in tuberculosis. The time point here: new active TB diagnosis, blood taken before or within 7 days of starting treatment. Included patients were adults of at least 18, HIV-seronegative, South African.

This material consisted of PBMCs, taken at tuberculosis diagnosis. The TCR sequence derives from an adult with tuberculosis. The chain uses TRBV10-3 and TRBJ2-3; 11 bases line up with TRBD2. The CDR3 protein is CAVQIAGGPTDTQYF. The CDR3 nucleotides read TGTGCCGTACAAATAGCGGGAGGGCCCACAGATACGCAGTATTTT.